The following is a T cell receptor (beta chain) sequence with its context. Antigen specificity is unknown. This record belongs to a study of regulatory T cells in long-lasting Graves disease. Study outcomes and limitations: New patients shared fewer public clonotypes (over 900) than persistent patients did (fewer than 3,000).

Time point in this sample: persistent/refractory GD, antithyroid drugs over 5 years with positive TRAb. PBMC RNA served as the TCR library source. The authors drew patients from an endocrinology department in Xi'an, China. EDTA tubes held Nine milliliters of peripheral blood from each patient. CDR3-region Arm-PCR and iRepertoire HTBI primers produced the TCR beta libraries. Each CDR3 protein is one row after TCRdb ran MiXCR on the multiplex PCR reads. The table lists 400,000 to 500,000 distinct CDR3 sequences, around 20% of them singletons. The CDR3 consists of 16 residues. Germline CDR1 and CDR2: SGHRS and YFSETQ. With 4 bases clipped from V and 5 bases from J, the junction kept 15 bases outside the gene matches.

This receptor was obtained from a female donor with Graves disease. The starting material was peripheral blood mononuclear cells (PBMCs), obtained when the disease was refractory, from a patient treated with antithyroid drugs. The V and J genes are TRBV5-1 and TRBJ2-7; TRBD1 aligns across 7 bases. The CDR3 DNA reads as TGCGCCAGCAGCCGTGGGACAGCCTTCGTGGGGGACGAGCAGTACTTC. This gives the protein CASSRGTAFVGDEQYF.